The next 12 T cell receptor beta chains were all read from a single sample in a study of shared clonotypes between healthy human individuals. Repertoires were generated with immunoSEQ multiplex PCR, while TCRdb's copy carries only in-frame clones and drops some. Seen here are around 2.5 million clones, 93% observed once, and the top ten hold approximately 0.36%. The sample consisted of naive CD4+ T cells from PBMCs. Regarding subset: CD45RA+ positively selected. Every receptor here comes from a man aged 18 to 35 in good health. Some clones in this sample may be carry-over from other donors' samples.

Concerning this clone itself: Other DNA sequences in the same sample also yield this CDR3. The rearrangement joins TRBV2 to TRBJ2-7; 10 bases line up with TRBD1. CDR3 length: 12 residues. Germline CDR1 is SNHLY and CDR2 is FYNNEI. Trimming took 10 bases from V and 4 from J; bases not matched to a gene: 4. This chain's CDR3 is CATRQGAYEQYF. The CDR3, as DNA: TGTGCCACCCGACAGGGGGCTTACGAGCAGTACTTC.

Points on this clone: Other nucleotide sequences in the sample specify the same CDR3. The genes are TRBV5-1 and TRBJ2-2; 9 nucleotides agree with TRBD1. The trim removed 0 bases at V and 6 bases at J, leaving 0 bases unmatched. CDR1 SGHRS and CDR2 YFSETQ come from the germline V gene. The CDR3 contains 14 residues. CDR3 in DNA: TGCGCCAGCAGCTTGGGGACAGGGGCCGGGGAGCTGTTTTTT. Its translation: CASSLGTGAGELFF.

This chain connects TRBV28 to TRBJ2-5, with D unclear. The CDR3 runs to 14 residues. V shed 7 bases and J shed 7 bases, with 19 bases lying between them. Germline assignment: CDR1 MDHEN and CDR2 SYDVKM. CDR3 sequence (DNA): TGTGCCAGCACCCCGGATCCCGTCGCGAGGACCCAGTACTTC. This translates into CASTPDPVARTQYF.

This chain connects TRBV7-2 to TRBJ2-3, with D tentatively TRBD2 (5 bases). V was cut by 4 bases and J by 4 bases, with 9 bases left in between. Germline values: CDR1 SGHTA, CDR2 FQGNSA. The CDR3 contains 13 residues. The CDR3 bases are TGTGCCAGCAGCTGGGCGCGGGCAGATACGCAGTATTTT. Its translation is CASSWARADTQYF.

This chain connects TRBV18 to TRBJ2-5, with 10 bases lining up with TRBD1. The CDR3 contains 17 residues. Germline assignment: CDR1 KGHSH and CDR2 LQKENI. The J segment lost 1 base and the V segment lost 3 bases, leaving 8 bases of the junction unmatched. CDR3 amino acids: CASSPGQGKGRQETQYF. DNA for the CDR3: TGTGCCAGCTCACCGGGACAGGGGAAGGGGCGCCAAGAGACCCAGTACTTC. The full variable domain, its missing parts supplied by reference TRBV18 and TRBJ2-5, is NAGVMQNPRHLVRRRGQEARLRCSPMKGHSHVYWYRQLPEEGLKFMVYLQKENIIDESGMPKERFSAEFPKEGPSILRIQQVVRGDSAAYFCASSPGQGKGRQETQYFGPGTRLLVL.

The chain employs TRBV18 and TRBJ2-3; 7 positions match TRBD2. The CDR3 length is 14 residues. V lost 3 bases to trimming and J lost 2 bases; unmatched junction nucleotides: 2. Germline-derived CDR1 and CDR2 are KGHSH and LQKENI. The CDR3 sequence: CASSPRLATDTQYF. CDR3 nucleotide sequence: TGTGCCAGCTCACCCAGACTAGCCACAGATACGCAGTATTTT.

The chain joins TRBV6-1 to TRBJ1-2; the match to TRBD1 covers 7 bases. The trim removed 6 bases at V and 3 bases at J, leaving 10 bases unmatched. The CDR3 length is 15 residues. CDR1 MNHNS and CDR2 SASEGT come from the germline V gene. CDR3 sequence: CASSAMRQGYYGYTF. The CDR3 nucleotides read TGTGCCAGCAGCGCGATGAGACAGGGCTACTATGGCTACACCTTC.

This sequence joins TRBV6-5 and TRBJ1-4; D is undetermined. This CDR3 has 15 residues. The germline V and J ends were trimmed by 5 bases and 6 bases, with 16 bases remaining between them. CDR1 is MNHEY, CDR2 SVGAGI, per germline. Here the CDR3 DNA reads TGTGCCAGCAGTCCCCAACGGGTCCCCGATGAAAAACTGTTTTTT. Translation: CASSPQRVPDEKLFF.

The chain links TRBV28 to TRBJ1-1; 7 bases align to TRBD1. The ends lost 9 bases at V and 2 bases at J; junction bases unmatched: 6. The CDR3 contains 13 residues. Per germline, CDR1 MDHEN and CDR2 SYDVKM. The CDR3 loop is CASPGQPNTEAFF. The CDR3 region has the DNA TGTGCCAGTCCGGGACAGCCTAACACTGAAGCTTTCTTT. Variable domain in full (rest from reference TRBV28 and TRBJ1-1): DVKVTQSSRYLVKRTGEKVFLECVQDMDHENMFWYRQDPGLGLRLIYFSYDVKMKEKGDIPEGYSVSREKKERFSLILESASTNQTSMYLCASPGQPNTEAFFGQGTRLTVV.

The J gene is TRBJ2-3, the V gene TRBV5-1; 7 bases map to TRBD2. The CDR3 spans 15 residues. Germline CDR1 SGHRS, CDR2 YFSETQ. The J segment lost 5 bases and the V segment lost 4 bases, leaving 10 bases of the junction unmatched. CDR3 DNA: TGCGCCAGCAGCCCCACTGGGGGGGGTGGAGATACGCAGTATTTT. Its protein is CASSPTGGGGDTQYF.

The chain joins TRBV27 to TRBJ1-1, with D uncertain. The V and J ends lost 6 bases and 0 bases respectively, with 8 bases between them. Germline V gene lookup returns CDR1 MNHEY and CDR2 SMNVEV (reference sequence). This CDR3 has 13 amino acids. The DNA for the CDR3 is TGTGCCAGCAGGAACTTCATGAACACTGAAGCTTTCTTT. Its translation is CASRNFMNTEAFF.

The V gene is TRBV5-6, the J gene TRBJ1-3; a weak D match, TRBD1 (6 bases). Germline V CDR1 and CDR2: SGHDT, YYEEEE. V was pared by 4 bases and J by 0 bases, with 20 bases between. CDR3 length: 18 residues. The CDR3 nucleotides read TGTGCCAGCAGCCCAAGGATGACAGGAATCGACTCTGGAAACACCATATATTTT. Translation: CASSPRMTGIDSGNTIYF.